Shown below are 13 T cell receptor beta chains from a single sample sequenced in a study of cytomegalovirus exposure and HLA in healthy donors. The PCR employed 60 Vbeta primers together with 13 Jbeta primers. TCRdb's copy holds only in-frame clones and misses some; the assay was immunoSEQ multiplex PCR. The data show approximately 170,000 clones, with around 73% seen just once and 5.4% held by the top ten. The sequenced material came from PBMCs. Receptor source: a woman in her late teens or twenties in good health and CMV-seropositive.

The chain links TRBV11-1 to TRBJ1-3; no clear D gene. The germline V and J ends were trimmed by 5 bases and 4 bases, with 6 bases remaining between them. Germline CDR1 SGHAT, CDR2 FQDESV (reference sequence). The CDR3 is made up of 12 amino acids. In DNA, the CDR3 is TGTGCCAGCAGCCTGACAGGAAACACCATATATTTT. This sequence encodes CASSLTGNTIYF.

The genes are TRBV6-1 and TRBJ1-5; TRBD1 might be the D (6 bases). This CDR3 is 15 amino acids long. V lost 6 bases to trimming and J lost 3 bases, with 15 bases between them. Germline values: CDR1 MNHNS, CDR2 SASEGT. CDR3 DNA: TGTGCCAGCAGAGGAAAGGACAGAGTCAATCAGCCCCAGCATTTT. Protein: CASRGKDRVNQPQHF.

The chain recombines TRBV19 with TRBJ1-3; TRBD1 aligns across 7 bases. Trimming removed 9 bases from V and 3 bases from J; junction bases left unmatched: 8. This CDR3 spans 14 amino acids. Germline loops: CDR1 LNHDA, CDR2 SQIVND (reference sequence). CDR3 sequence: CARGTGVGGNTIYF. The CDR3 coding sequence is TGTGCCAGAGGAACAGGGGTGGGTGGAAACACCATATATTTT.

The V call is TRBV2, the J call TRBJ1-5; D perhaps matches TRBD1 (6 bases). The germline V gene encodes CDR1 SNHLY and CDR2 FYNNEI. V was shortened by 4 bases and J by 8 bases, with 18 bases between the two germline ends. The CDR3 spans 15 residues. CDR3 coding DNA: TGTGCCAGCAGTGGGCAGGGGATTCAAAGAAAGCCCCAGCATTTT. Protein sequence: CASSGQGIQRKPQHF.

The chain recombines TRBV5-6 with TRBJ2-7, with D perhaps matching TRBD2 (6 bases). V lost 3 bases to trimming and J lost 6 bases, with 13 bases between them. CDR1 and CDR2 (germline): SGHDT, YYEEEE. This CDR3 spans 13 amino acids. This CDR3 reads CASSSRVGGEQYF. The CDR3 bases are TGTGCCAGCAGCTCGAGGGTCGGGGGCGAGCAGTACTTC.

V and J are TRBV11-2 and TRBJ2-7; 10 nucleotides agree with TRBD1. The length of the CDR3 is 16 residues. Germline loops: CDR1 SGHAT, CDR2 FQNNGV. The V gene end was trimmed by 0 bases and the J gene end by 3 bases; junction bases not matched to a gene: 5. The CDR3 DNA is TGTGCCAGCAGCTTAGATTTCGACAGGGGGCACTACGAGCAGTACTTC. Translated: CASSLDFDRGHYEQYF. The full variable domain, rest sourced from reference TRBV11-2 and TRBJ2-7, is EAGVAQSPRYKIIEKRQSVAFWCNPISGHATLYWYQQILGQGPKLLIQFQNNGVVDDSQLPKDRFSAERLKGVDSTLKIQPAKLEDSAVYLCASSLDFDRGHYEQYFGPGTRLTVT.

The chain uses TRBV18 and TRBJ2-1; 13 positions agree with TRBD2. The CDR3 extends over 16 amino acids. V shed 1 base and J 8 bases; nucleotides not matched to a gene: 5. The germline CDR1 and CDR2 sequences are KGHSH and LQKENI. The CDR3 loop is CASSPRLAGGGDEQFF. For the CDR3, the DNA is TGTGCCAGCTCACCACGACTAGCGGGGGGCGGGGATGAGCAGTTCTTC.

CDR3 sequence: CASSEAGRSNQPQHF. The CDR3 DNA reads as TGTGCCAGCAGTGAAGCGGGCAGGAGCAATCAGCCCCAGCATTTT. The V gene is TRBV2, the J gene TRBJ1-5; D not certain. This CDR3 is built from 15 residues. CDR1 is SNHLY, CDR2 FYNNEI, per germline. V was trimmed by 0 bases and J by 1 base, leaving 7 bases between them.

The chain couples TRBV18 to TRBJ2-7, with a possible D match to TRBD1 (5 bases). V lost 6 bases and J 3 bases, leaving 9 bases between the germline ends. This CDR3 has 12 amino acids. From germline, CDR1 is KGHSH and CDR2 LQKENI. CDR3 coding DNA: TGTGCCAGCTCGCAAGGGGACTACGAGCAGTACTTC. It translates to CASSQGDYEQYF. Looking up the rest from reference TRBV18 and TRBJ2-7 gives the full variable domain: NAGVMQNPRHLVRRRGQEARLRCSPMKGHSHVYWYRQLPEEGLKFMVYLQKENIIDESGMPKERFSAEFPKEGPSILRIQQVVRGDSAAYFCASSQGDYEQYFGPGTRLTVT.

CDR3 in amino acids: CASSLLAGGRNEQFF. The CDR3 nucleotides read TGTGCCAGCAGTTTACTAGCGGGGGGGCGTAATGAGCAGTTCTTC. The chain uses TRBV27 and TRBJ2-1; 12 positions match TRBD2. The CDR3 is 15 residues long. Per the germline V gene, CDR1 is MNHEY and CDR2 is SMNVEV (reference sequence). J lost 7 bases, V lost 2 bases, and 3 bases had no gene match.

The genes are TRBV9 and TRBJ1-1; possibly TRBD1 for D (5 bases). Trimming took 2 bases from V and 6 from J, leaving 17 bases between them. CDR1 and CDR2 (germline): SGDLS, YYNGEE. CDR3 length: 15 residues. The CDR3 loop is CASSVVAGREPEAFF. CDR3 coding DNA: TGTGCCAGCAGCGTTGTAGCGGGGCGGGAGCCTGAAGCTTTCTTT.

This clone was seen more than once but under ten times. This chain connects TRBV14 to TRBJ2-7; D is uncertain. The V end lost 0 bases, the J end lost 7 bases, and 10 bases lay between the germline ends. Per the germline V gene, CDR1 is SGHDN and CDR2 is FVKESK. The CDR3 is 13 residues long. The CDR3 DNA reads TGTGCCAGCAGCCAAGATCGTTCTAGTGAGCAGTACTTC. This sequence encodes CASSQDRSSEQYF.

In DNA, the CDR3 is TGTGCCAGCAGCCAACAGGGGACAGTCTACGAGCAGTACTTC. Its translation: CASSQQGTVYEQYF. The chain has TRBV14 and TRBJ2-7; 7 nucleotides align to TRBD1. The V gene's germline CDR1 is SGHDN and CDR2 FVKESK. V shed 2 bases and J 3 bases; nucleotides not matched to a gene: 4. The CDR3 is 14 amino acids.